The clone carrying this T cell receptor (beta chain) was found once. Some clones are missing from TCRdb's copy, which holds only in-frame ones; the method was immunoSEQ multiplex PCR. The table records approximately 45,000 clones, 79% of them present only once. These data come from a study of memory CD4+ T cells and cytomegalovirus serostatus. Single viable CD3+CD4+CD8-CD45RO+ cells were sorted as the memory CD4+ T cells. CMV serostatus came from serum IgG against pp150, pp28, p38, p52. Sequencing was carried out using memory CD4+ T cells from blood. The receptor was isolated from an adult in good health and CMV-seronegative.

The CDR3 DNA sequence: TGTGCCAGCAGTGTACGGGGTCGTGAAAAACTGTTTTTT. Translated, it gives CASSVRGREKLFF. This sequence joins TRBV6-1 and TRBJ1-4; D is ambiguous. This CDR3 spans 13 amino acids. Trimming stripped 4 bases from V and 7 bases from J, with 10 bases between. The V gene's germline CDR1 is MNHNS and CDR2 SASEGT.